The 14 T cell receptor beta chains below come from one sample, sequenced in a study of blood T cell repertoires in COVID-19. Assay: immunoSEQ multiplex PCR; the TCRdb copy retains only in-frame clones and omits some. The top ten clones hold 10% of a sample with some 200,000 clones, 80% to 90% of them seen once. Sequenced sample: peripheral blood. All receptors derive from a woman aged 80 or over with acute or convalescent COVID-19.

The chain combines TRBV6-5 with TRBJ2-1, with D tentatively TRBD2 (7 bases). CDR3 length equals 15 residues. From germline, CDR1 is MNHEY and CDR2 SVGAGI. Trimming took off 10 bases at V and 7 bases at J, with 23 bases between the two ends. The CDR3 protein is CATEFLGGGGNEQFF. The CDR3 nucleotides read TGTGCCACCGAGTTCCTGGGGGGGGGCGGGAATGAGCAGTTCTTC.

The J gene is TRBJ2-2, the V gene TRBV2, with 9 bases that match TRBD2. V was pared by 6 bases and J by 5 bases, with 7 bases of the junction left unmatched. This CDR3 spans 15 amino acids. The germline V gene has CDR1 SNHLY and CDR2 FYNNEI. The CDR3 loop reads CASRMREGGTGELFF. The DNA for the CDR3 is TGTGCCAGCAGGATGCGGGAGGGAGGAACCGGGGAGCTGTTTTTT.

The gene calls are TRBV7-2 and TRBJ1-5, with D maybe TRBD1 (6 bases). The CDR3 has 15 amino acids. The V end lost 4 bases, the J end lost 7 bases, and 17 bases lay between the germline ends. CDR1 is SGHTA and CDR2 is FQGNSA in the germline V gene. CDR3 amino acids: CASSSNRVASQPQHF. For the CDR3, the DNA is TGTGCCAGCAGCTCAAACAGGGTAGCGAGCCAGCCCCAGCATTTT.

This chain connects TRBV4-2 to TRBJ2-7; tentatively, D is TRBD1 (8 bases). Germline CDR1 LGHNA, CDR2 YNFKEQ. V was trimmed by 1 base and J by 4 bases, leaving 20 bases between them. The CDR3 consists of 17 residues. The CDR3 protein is CASSQALTGGRGYEQYF. In nucleotides, the CDR3 is TGTGCCAGCAGCCAAGCCCTAACAGGGGGGAGGGGTTACGAGCAGTACTTC.

The CDR3 sequence: CASSQDSGGSYNEQFF. CDR3 nucleotides: TGCGCCAGCAGCCAAGATTCAGGAGGGTCCTACAATGAGCAGTTCTTC. The chain couples TRBV4-3 to TRBJ2-1, with D perhaps TRBD2 (6 bases). V was shortened by 0 bases and J by 1 base, with 10 bases between the two germline ends. There are 16 residues in the CDR3. The germline V gene has CDR1 LGHNA and CDR2 YSLEER.

The rearrangement uses TRBV3-1 (or the pseudogene TRBV3-2) and TRBJ1-2, with 9 bases that match TRBD1. With V trimmed by 8 bases and J by 6 bases, 1 base remained unmatched. The CDR3 is 11 amino acids. Germline-derived CDR1 and CDR2 are LGHDT and YNNKEL (reference sequence). CDR3 in DNA: TGTGCCAGCGGGACAGGGAATGGCTACACCTTC. Its protein is CASGTGNGYTF.

This chain uses TRBV6-1 with TRBJ1-4, with 7 bases that match TRBD1. Per the germline V gene, CDR1 is MNHNS and CDR2 is SASEGT. This CDR3 has 21 amino acids. The trim removed 1 base at V and 0 bases at J, leaving 17 bases unmatched. The CDR3 is CASSEDRGVFGRSTTNEKLFF. Here the CDR3 DNA reads TGTGCCAGCAGTGAAGACAGGGGAGTGTTCGGACGGAGTACAACTAATGAAAAACTGTTTTTT.

The chain combines TRBV3-1 (or the pseudogene TRBV3-2) with TRBJ2-3; 7 bases are shared with TRBD2. The CDR3 contains 17 residues. Trimming took 1 base from V and 0 from J; bases not matched to a gene: 7. CDR1 and CDR2 from the germline V gene are LGHDT and YNNKEL (reference sequence). CDR3 residues: CASSQGFGRPSTDTQYF. The CDR3 DNA follows: TGTGCCAGCAGCCAAGGGTTCGGGAGGCCTAGCACAGATACGCAGTATTTT.

The genes are TRBV6-6 and TRBJ2-2; the D is unclear. V lost 7 bases and J 5 bases, leaving 14 bases between the germline ends. Germline lookup yields CDR1 MNHNY and CDR2 SVGAGI (reference sequence). The CDR3 is 14 residues long. CDR3 nucleotide sequence: TGTGCCAGCACGAGAGGCCCCCGAACCGGGGAGCTGTTTTTT. This sequence encodes CASTRGPRTGELFF.

V usage is TRBV6-5 and J usage is TRBJ2-1; 7 nucleotides line up with TRBD2. Germline trimming cut 5 bases from V and 4 bases from J; bases unmatched to any gene: 8. Germline CDR1 and CDR2: MNHEY and SVGAGI. This CDR3 has 15 residues. The CDR3 DNA reads as TGTGCCAGCAGTAACGCTGGCGGGGGTTACAATGAGCAGTTCTTC. As protein: CASSNAGGGYNEQFF.

This chain uses TRBV7-8 with TRBJ2-2; D possibly corresponds to TRBD1 (6 bases). Germline values: CDR1 SGHVS, CDR2 FQNEAQ. Trimming took 0 bases from V and 2 from J, leaving 13 bases between them. The CDR3 totals 17 residues. The CDR3 DNA is TGTGCCAGCAGCTTAGCTGGGGGCCCCTCTAACACCGGGGAGCTGTTTTTT. Encoded protein: CASSLAGGPSNTGELFF.

J is TRBJ2-1 and V is TRBV5-8; 7 bases fit TRBD2. Per the germline V gene, CDR1 is SGHTS and CDR2 is YDEGEE. There are 14 residues in the CDR3. With 6 bases clipped from V and 9 bases from J, the junction kept 12 bases outside the gene matches. The DNA of the CDR3 is TGTGCCAGCATCCCTACTAGCGAGTTCAGTGAGCAGTTCTTC. This gives the protein CASIPTSEFSEQFF. The variable domain in full, completed from reference TRBV5-8 and TRBJ2-1, reads EAGVTQSPTHLIKTRGQQATLRCSPISGHTSVYWYQQALGLGLQFLLWYDEGEERNRGNFPPRFSGRQFPNYSSELNVNALELEDSALYLCASIPTSEFSEQFFGPGTRLTVL.

The chain is built from TRBV5-1 and TRBJ2-1; 13 nucleotides match TRBD2. Looked up from germline, CDR1 is SGHRS and CDR2 is YFSETQ. The CDR3 is 14 residues long. V dropped 4 bases and J dropped 9; count of bases not matched to a gene: 4. The DNA for the CDR3 is TGCGCCAGCAGCAAGACTAGCGGGAGGAGTGAGCAGTTCTTC. Translating gives CASSKTSGRSEQFF. Variable domain in full (rest from reference TRBV5-1 and TRBJ2-1): KAGVTQTPRYLIKTRGQQVTLSCSPISGHRSVSWYQQTPGQGLQFLFEYFSETQRNKGNFPGRFSGRQFSNSRSEMNVSTLELGDSALYLCASSKTSGRSEQFFGPGTRLTVL.

The V call is TRBV29-1, the J call TRBJ2-3; perhaps TRBD1 as D (7 bases). Germline loops: CDR1 SQVTM, CDR2 ANQGSEA. The CDR3 consists of 13 residues. V lost 6 bases to trimming and J lost 6 bases, with 16 bases between them. The CDR3 region has the DNA TGCAGCGTAAACAGGGGAGGTGGGGATACGCAGTATTTT. Amino acids: CSVNRGGGDTQYF.